Each of the 6 T cell receptor beta chains below was sequenced from the same sample in a study of blood T cell repertoires in COVID-19. TCRdb's table, derived via immunoSEQ multiplex PCR, lists solely in-frame clones and lacks some. The top ten hold 18% of the sample, which has approximately 180,000 clones, over 75% seen once. Specimen: peripheral blood. These receptor sequences come from an older person with COVID-19, enrolled during active disease.

The V and J genes are TRBV28 and TRBJ2-7; the match to TRBD1 covers 7 bases. Germline V CDR1 and CDR2: MDHEN, SYDVKM. V lost 7 bases, J lost 2 bases, and 5 bases stayed unmatched. This CDR3 is built from 13 residues. The CDR3 DNA follows: TGTGCCAGCATTGAGGGGGCCACCTACGAGCAGTACTTC. Translated: CASIEGATYEQYF.

For the CDR3, the DNA is TGTGCCAGTAGTATAGACAGGGGGCGAGCTTTCTTT. It is translated as CASSIDRGRAFF. V gene TRBV19 combines with J gene TRBJ1-1, with 8 bases fitting TRBD1. CDR1 is LNHDA and CDR2 is SQIVND in the germline V gene (reference sequence). The CDR3 runs to 12 residues. V shed 0 bases, J shed 10 bases, and the junction held 1 base outside the gene matches. The full variable domain, its missing parts supplied by reference TRBV19 and TRBJ1-1, is DGGITQSPKYLFRKEGQNVTLSCEQNLNHDAMYWYRQDPGQGLRLIYYSQIVNDFQKGDIAEGYSVSREKKESFPLTVTSAQKNPTAFYLCASSIDRGRAFFGQGTRLTVV.

This chain links TRBV11-2 with TRBJ2-3; D may be TRBD1 (5 bases). V shed 6 bases and J shed 6 bases, with 13 bases lying between them. The CDR3 consists of 13 residues. The germline CDR1 and CDR2 sequences are SGHAT and FQNNGV. As DNA, the CDR3 is TGTGCCAGCAGAAACCAGGGCCGTGATACGCAGTATTTT. Translation: CASRNQGRDTQYF. Variable domain in full (rest from reference TRBV11-2 and TRBJ2-3): EAGVAQSPRYKIIEKRQSVAFWCNPISGHATLYWYQQILGQGPKLLIQFQNNGVVDDSQLPKDRFSAERLKGVDSTLKIQPAKLEDSAVYLCASRNQGRDTQYFGPGTRLTVL.

The rearrangement joins TRBV27 to TRBJ1-5; D not certain. There are 13 residues in the CDR3. V was clipped by 11 bases and J by 1 base, with 12 bases between them. Germline CDR1 and CDR2: MNHEY and SMNVEV (reference sequence). The CDR3 nucleotides read TGTGCCTCATCGAGGCGGAGCAATCAGCCCCAGCATTTT. Translation: CASSRRSNQPQHF.

The chain recombines TRBV28 with TRBJ1-5; D gene uncertain. Trimming shortened V by 5 bases and J by 6 bases, and 14 bases separated the two germline ends. The germline V gene encodes CDR1 MDHEN and CDR2 SYDVKM. The CDR3 is 14 amino acids. CDR3 amino acids: CASSPGGSAQPQHF. DNA of the CDR3: TGTGCCAGCAGTCCGGGAGGGTCGGCTCAGCCCCAGCATTTT.

The chain uses TRBV2 and TRBJ2-5, with TRBD2 identical over 11 bases. Per the germline V gene, CDR1 is SNHLY and CDR2 is FYNNEI. Losses at the gene ends were 8 bases for V and 1 base for J; bases not matched to a gene: 0. The length of the CDR3 is 13 residues. The CDR3 loop is CASGTSGQETQYF. For the CDR3, the DNA is TGTGCCAGCGGGACTAGCGGCCAAGAGACCCAGTACTTC.